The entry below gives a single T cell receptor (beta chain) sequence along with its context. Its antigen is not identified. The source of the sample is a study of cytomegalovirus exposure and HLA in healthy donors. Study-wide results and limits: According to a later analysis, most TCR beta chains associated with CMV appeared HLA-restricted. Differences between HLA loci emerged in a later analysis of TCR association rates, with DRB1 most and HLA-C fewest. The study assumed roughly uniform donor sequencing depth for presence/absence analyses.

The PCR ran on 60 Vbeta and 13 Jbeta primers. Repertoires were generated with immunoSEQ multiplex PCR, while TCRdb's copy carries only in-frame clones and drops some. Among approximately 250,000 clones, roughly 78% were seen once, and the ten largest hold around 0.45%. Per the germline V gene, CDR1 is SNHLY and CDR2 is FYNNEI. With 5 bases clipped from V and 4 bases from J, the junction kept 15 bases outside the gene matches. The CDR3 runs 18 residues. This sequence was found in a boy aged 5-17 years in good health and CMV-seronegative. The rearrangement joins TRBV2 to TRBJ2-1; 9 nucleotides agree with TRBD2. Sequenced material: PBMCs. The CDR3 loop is CASSRELPGLAAYNEQFF. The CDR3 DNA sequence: TGTGCCAGCAGTCGGGAGTTACCGGGACTAGCAGCTTACAATGAGCAGTTCTTC.